This T cell receptor beta chain was observed in a study of a mutant IDH1 vaccine in newly diagnosed glioma (dated by TCRdb to the early 2020s). Looking at the study overall: Across visits V03 through V10, patients got a total of eight vaccinations, given in weeks 1, 3, 5, 7, 11, 15, 19 and 23. In the chemotherapy-containing groups, vaccination started alongside temozolomide cycles, whereas in patients who had radiotherapy alone it started 4-6 weeks after radiotherapy. Of the roughly 30 treated patients, approximately 62% were male and roughly 38% were female, and a mean age of about 37 years was recorded. Prior to enrollment, patients had been given standard therapy consisting of radiotherapy alone, temozolomide alone, or radiochemotherapy with temozolomide, with the combination given to most patients. Six visits were used for peripheral blood collection: V03 (baseline), V05, V07, V10, V12 and V13. For exploratory analyses, 25 to 30 treated patients had longitudinal TCRB deep sequencing done wherever samples were available. The study at large found these results: Selection of PBMC samples for TCRB deep sequencing was based on availability. Vaccine-induced immune responses across multiple MHC alleles were detected in approximately 94% of patients. Pseudoprogression seemed to be unrelated to changes in the top peripheral T cell clonotypes found by TCRB sequencing. It was noted by the authors that analyses of patient blood samples could not be reproduced owing to sample limitations.

The label giving this sample's time point can be read as: week 23, last vaccination. Every vaccine dose consisted of 300 ug of a 20-mer mutant IDH1 peptide in Montanide, administered subcutaneously together with topical imiquimod. Newly diagnosed WHO grade 3 or 4 IDH1-mutant astrocytomas showing loss of nuclear ATRX were present in the donors. The samples were drawn from NOA16, a multicentre, single-arm, open-label phase I trial in Germany that tested a mutant IDH1 peptide vaccine in humans for the first time. Genomic DNA for TCRB sequencing was extracted from EDTA blood using the DNeasy Blood and Tissue Kit. Receptor libraries were prepared by the immunoSEQ multiplex PCR assay. Rearranged TCR beta chain sequences were amplified using the hsTCRB Kit according to the manufacturer's protocol. Sequencing of TCRB libraries was carried out on an Illumina MiSeq. Concerning the study's data processing: The kit vendor's proprietary platform handled demultiplexing, trimming and gene mapping. TCRdb holds this immuneACCESS table with in-frame rearrangements only. Some clones are missing; in checked studies, unresolved V genes explain under half, and the rest has no known cause. V, J and clone size were drawn from that table, and D and trimming were deduced from the DNA. For this sample there are roughly 60,000 clones; about 85% appear just once. Together, the top ten hold less than 5% of the sample.

Of note for this clone: Its antigen is not yet known. The record has no base qualities; no much larger clone is one base away.

Cut back by 2 bases and 1 base, the V and J ends lie 8 bases apart. CDR1 MNHEY and CDR2 SVGAGI were looked up in the germline V gene. The CDR3 measures 14 amino acids from cysteine to phenylalanine. Just CDR3 DNA is preserved here, 42 bases in frame from base 1. This receptor was obtained from a man in his thirties or forties with glioma. Sequencing was performed on PBMCs, taken from a glioma patient whose treatment included an IDH1 peptide vaccine. This receptor chain uses TRBV6-5 and TRBJ1-1; confidence is insufficient to name the D gene. The CDR3 protein: CASSYRPKNTEAFF. In nucleotide form, the sequence is TGTGCCAGCAGTTACCGACCAAAGAACACTGAAGCTTTCTTT.